This TCR beta chain was found in a study of T cell changes during pregnancy in multiple sclerosis. V lost 3 bases to trimming and J lost 4 bases, with 9 bases between them. Germline V gives CDR1 SGHTA, CDR2 FQGNSA. The CDR3 extends over 14 amino acids. Here immunoSEQ multiplex PCR was the method, and the copy in TCRdb shows in-frame clones only, minus some. Seen here are tens of thousands of clones, around 92% observed once, and the top ten hold 2% to 2.5%. This sequence joins TRBV7-2 and TRBJ1-4, with a possible D match to TRBD1 (5 bases). The source is a female donor with multiple sclerosis, enrolled in a pregnancy study. The sequencing used peripheral blood, collected after pregnancy. Here the CDR3 reads CASSFGGVNEKLFF. The CDR3 DNA sequence: TGTGCCAGCAGCTTCGGGGGGGTTAATGAAAAACTGTTTTTT.